This entry lists 30 T cell receptor beta chains sequenced from one sample in a study of T cells in Graves' hyperthyroidism and ophthalmopathy (dated by TCRdb to the late 2010s). The library was obtained by multiplex PCR. Sequencing was carried out with an Illumina HiSeq 2000. The TCR beta CDR3 regions were amplified from the RNA transcripts. The TCR CDR3 was subjected to a first round of RT-PCR using the HTBI primer set and the Qiagen OneStep RT-PCR kit. TCRdb redid the processing of the public reads, applying fastp at Q25 and MiXCR, and retained in-frame beta chains. For every CDR3 protein sequence, its rows merge into one entry that carries the most common genes and DNA. The sample table lists fewer than 350,000 distinct CDR3 sequences, 15% to 20% of them with a count of one. The ten top clones hold about 49% of the sample. Input material: blood. The receptors derive from a woman aged 50 to 60 with Graves' hyperthyroidism.

This chain connects TRBV6-1 to TRBJ2-1; D is uncertain. The germline V and J ends were trimmed by 0 bases and 14 bases, with 11 bases remaining between them. Germline-derived CDR1 and CDR2 are MNHNS and SASEGT. This CDR3 contains 12 residues. CDR3 residues: CASSEAPQVEFF. The CDR3 bases are TGTGCCAGCAGTGAAGCTCCCCAGGTGGAGTTCTTC.

This clonotype has at least ten counts. This chain joins TRBV11-2 and TRBJ2-1; D may be TRBD1 (5 bases). The germline V gene encodes CDR1 SGHAT and CDR2 FQNNGV. Trimming removed 5 bases at V and 3 bases at J, with 14 bases between. The CDR3 extends over 15 amino acids. The CDR3 nucleotides read TGTGCCAGCAGCGGGGCTCCCTCGGGCTACAATGAGCAGTTCTTC. Residues: CASSGAPSGYNEQFF.

This clonotype was seen ten or more times. This rearrangement joins TRBV2 to TRBJ2-1; possible D gene TRBD2, 6 bases. Germline V gene data show CDR1 as SNHLY and CDR2 as FYNNEI. The CDR3 covers 13 residues. Trimming cost V 6 bases and J 6 bases, with 12 bases left between them. This chain's CDR3 is CASRVLAANEQFF. For the CDR3, the DNA is TGTGCCAGCAGAGTTTTAGCGGCCAATGAGCAGTTCTTC.

The sample holds many counts of this clonotype. The chain recombines TRBV20-1 with TRBJ1-2, with D maybe TRBD1 (5 bases). The CDR3 length is 12 residues. The ends were cut back, 6 bases at V and 1 base at J, with 9 bases in the middle. CDR1 DFQATT and CDR2 SNEGSKA come from the germline V gene (reference sequence). The CDR3 DNA sequence: TGCAGTGCCGAGGGGATTAACTATGGCTACACCTTC. Its translation is CSAEGINYGYTF.

The chain recombines TRBV20-1 with TRBJ2-5; D is undetermined. Trimming took 6 bases from V and 2 from J, leaving 19 bases between them. Germline loops: CDR1 DFQATT, CDR2 SNEGSKA (reference sequence). This CDR3 has 15 residues. The CDR3 region has the DNA TGCAGTGCCCCGGAGACTCGTCGAATACAAGAGACCCAGTACTTC. It encodes CSAPETRRIQETQYF.

This sequence joins TRBV7-2 and TRBJ1-1; 8 bases line up with TRBD1. CDR3 length: 13 residues. CDR1 is SGHTA and CDR2 is FQGNSA in the germline V gene. The V and J ends lost 5 bases and 7 bases, in that order; junction bases with no gene match: 6. CDR3 in DNA: TGTGCCAGCAGCCGGACAGGGACAAGTGAAGCTTTCTTT. This translates into CASSRTGTSEAFF.

This chain connects TRBV4-1 to TRBJ2-1; 7 bases agree with TRBD2. Germline values: CDR1 MGHRA, CDR2 YSYEKL. The CDR3 contains 16 residues. Trimming removed 0 bases from V and 8 bases from J; junction bases left unmatched: 10. The CDR3, as DNA: TGCGCCAGCAGCCAAGAAGCTAGCGGTAGAATCGATGAGCAGTTCTTC. Residues: CASSQEASGRIDEQFF.

This clonotype has at least ten counts. The CDR3 region is CASSSVQGTYGYTF. DNA of the CDR3: TGTGCCAGCAGTTCCGTACAGGGAACCTATGGCTACACCTTC. V usage is TRBV28 and J usage is TRBJ1-2; TRBD1 might be the D (6 bases). This CDR3 contains 14 residues. Trimming pared 4 bases from V and 4 bases from J, leaving 13 bases between. CDR1 and CDR2 (germline): MDHEN, SYDVKM.

This clonotype came up many times. This chain uses TRBV12-3 or TRBV12-4 with TRBJ2-5; D unclear. The CDR3 is 12 residues long. Trimming took off 4 bases at V and 1 base at J, with 4 bases between the two ends. The chain's CDR3 is CASSWTQETQYF. In nucleotides, the CDR3 is TGTGCCAGCAGTTGGACCCAAGAGACCCAGTACTTC.

The chain recombines TRBV28 with TRBJ2-2; no clear D gene. The V gene lost 8 bases and the J gene lost 0 bases, with 13 bases spanning the gap. The length of the CDR3 is 15 residues. Per the germline V gene, CDR1 is MDHEN and CDR2 is SYDVKM. As DNA, the CDR3 is TGTGCCAGCTGTCCCCCCACGGCGAACACCGGGGAGCTGTTTTTT. Translating gives CASCPPTANTGELFF. Using reference TRBV28 and TRBJ2-2 for the parts outside the CDR3, the full variable domain is DVKVTQSSRYLVKRTGEKVFLECVQDMDHENMFWYRQDPGLGLRLIYFSYDVKMKEKGDIPEGYSVSREKKERFSLILESASTNQTSMYLCASCPPTANTGELFFGEGSRLTVL.

This clonotype was seen many times. The CDR3 sequence is CATSRGGGYTF. CDR3 DNA sequence: TGTGCCACCAGCAGAGGTGGGGGCTACACCTTC. V and J are TRBV15 and TRBJ1-2, with D unclear. The length of the CDR3 is 11 residues. CDR1 and CDR2 from the germline V gene are LNHNV and YYDKDF (reference sequence). V gave up 1 base and J gave up 8 bases, with 5 bases separating them.

This clonotype was observed many times. This chain uses TRBV29-1 with TRBJ2-3; 7 bases agree with TRBD2. The CDR3 spans 13 residues. Trimming removed 2 bases from V and 3 bases from J; junction bases left unmatched: 2. Germline loops: CDR1 SQVTM, CDR2 ANQGSEA. The CDR3 protein is CSVESGVTDTQYF. The CDR3 nucleotides are TGCAGCGTTGAAAGCGGGGTAACAGATACGCAGTATTTT.

For the CDR3, the DNA is TGCGCCAGCAGTTTTGGACAAACGGAAGAGACCCAGTACTTC. This translates into CASSFGQTEETQYF. The chain joins TRBV5-1 to TRBJ2-5; a weak D match, TRBD1 (5 bases). V dropped 5 bases and J dropped 3 bases, with 14 bases sitting between them. CDR1 is SGHRS and CDR2 is YFSETQ in the germline V gene. This CDR3 has 14 residues.

V is TRBV6-1 and J is TRBJ1-5, with D unresolved. This CDR3 contains 13 residues. The ends were cut back, 8 bases at V and 7 bases at J, with 15 bases in the middle. Germline CDR1 reads MNHNS; CDR2 reads SASEGT. CDR3 DNA: TGTGCCAGCTTTTCCGGGCTCGGGCAGCCCCAGCATTTT. Protein product: CASFSGLGQPQHF.

This sequence joins TRBV7-6 and TRBJ2-7; no definite D call. Trimming pared 2 bases from V and 6 bases from J, leaving 11 bases between. The CDR3 is 13 residues long. The germline V gene encodes CDR1 SGHVS and CDR2 FNYEAQ. Written as DNA, the CDR3 is TGTGCCAGCAGCTTATCCCCCGGGTCCGAGCAGTACGTC. This codes for CASSLSPGSEQYV.

J is TRBJ1-3 and V is TRBV4-2; D gene uncertain. CDR1 and CDR2 from the germline V gene are LGHNA and YNFKEQ. Trimming pared 0 bases from V and 0 bases from J, leaving 6 bases between. CDR3 length equals 15 residues. This CDR3 is CASSQDIYSGNTIYF. CDR3 bases: TGTGCCAGCAGCCAAGACATATACTCTGGAAACACCATATATTTT.

In this sample, this clonotype turned up a few times. The V and J genes are TRBV19 and TRBJ1-2; 8 positions match TRBD1. CDR3 length: 17 residues. V lost 7 bases to trimming and J lost 1 base; unmatched junction nucleotides: 14. The germline V gene has CDR1 LNHDA and CDR2 SQIVND (reference sequence). The CDR3 sequence is CASTAFPGQGDNYGYTF. The CDR3 nucleotides read TGTGCCAGTACTGCTTTTCCCGGACAGGGCGATAACTATGGCTACACCTTC.

Only a few counts were recorded for this clonotype. The V gene is TRBV15, the J gene TRBJ1-4, with D possibly matching TRBD1 (6 bases). Trimming took 6 bases from V and 7 from J, leaving 12 bases between them. The CDR3 is 13 residues long. Germline V CDR1 and CDR2: LNHNV, YYDKDF (reference sequence). The CDR3 is CATRPGQFEKLFF. As DNA, the CDR3 is TGTGCCACCAGACCCGGACAGTTTGAAAAACTGTTTTTT.

This clonotype has a count of ten or more. The chain carries TRBV5-1 and TRBJ2-7; D gene ambiguous. The germline CDR1 and CDR2 sequences are SGHRS and YFSETQ. Trimming removed 0 bases at V and 0 bases at J, with 10 bases between. CDR3 length: 15 amino acids. CDR3 sequence: CASSLDFSSSYEQYF. Here the CDR3 DNA reads TGCGCCAGCAGCTTGGACTTTTCAAGCTCCTACGAGCAGTACTTC.

This clonotype was observed many times. The chain is built from TRBV2 and TRBJ1-5; the D gene is possibly TRBD1 (6 bases). Germline CDR1 reads SNHLY; CDR2 reads FYNNEI. The CDR3 is 14 amino acids. Deletions cut 10 bases from V and 5 bases from J, with 18 bases between. CDR3 DNA: TGTGCCATCACACAGGGAGGTTCGGATCAGCCCCAGCATTTT. It specifies CAITQGGSDQPQHF.

This clonotype was detected many times. The chain carries TRBV11-2 and TRBJ2-2; 14 bases line up with TRBD2. Trimming removed 6 bases from V and 6 bases from J; junction bases left unmatched: 0. Germline V gene data show CDR1 as SGHAT and CDR2 as FQNNGV. CDR3 length: 14 residues. In DNA, the CDR3 is TGTGCCAGCAGGGGACTAGCGGGAGCCGGGGAGCTGTTTTTT. Its translation: CASRGLAGAGELFF.

The V call is TRBV25-1, the J call TRBJ2-1; 7 nucleotides align to TRBD1. V gave up 2 bases and J gave up 5 bases; unmatched junction bases: 6. From germline, CDR1 is MGHDK and CDR2 SYGVNS. The CDR3 loop spans 15 amino acids. DNA of the CDR3: TGTGCCAGCAGTGAACAGGGGGTGGTGGACAATGAGCAGTTCTTC. Its protein product is CASSEQGVVDNEQFF.

This clonotype has a handful of counts. The chain couples TRBV7-9 to TRBJ2-7; 8 nucleotides align to TRBD2. In germline, CDR1 is SEHNR, CDR2 FQNEAQ (reference sequence). CDR3 length: 15 amino acids. Trimming removed 8 bases from V and 6 bases from J; junction bases left unmatched: 15. The CDR3, as DNA: TGTGCCAGCTCGGACTCACTAGCGGCGGGAGCCGAGCAGTACTTC. Amino acids: CASSDSLAAGAEQYF. Based on the CDR3 plus reference TRBV7-9 and TRBJ2-7, the full variable domain is DTGVSQNPRHKITKRGQNVTFRCDPISEHNRLYWYRQTLGQGPEFLTYFQNEAQLEKSRLLSDRFSAERPKGSFSTLEIQRTEQGDSAMYLCASSDSLAAGAEQYFGPGTRLTVT.

This clonotype showed up just a few times. This chain connects TRBV6-6 to TRBJ2-2; 12 nucleotides match TRBD2. Germline-derived CDR1 and CDR2 are MNHNY and SVGAGI (reference sequence). J was trimmed by 0 bases and V by 0 bases; bases with no gene match: 2. The CDR3 consists of 18 residues. The CDR3 DNA follows: TGTGCCAGCAGTTACTCGGCTAGCGGGGGGGCGAACACCGGGGAGCTGTTTTTT. This codes for CASSYSASGGANTGELFF.

This clonotype was detected many times. V is TRBV7-2 and J is TRBJ2-7, with D possibly TRBD1 on 5 matching bases. The germline V and J ends were trimmed by 2 bases and 5 bases, with 22 bases remaining between them. Germline V gives CDR1 SGHTA, CDR2 FQGNSA. This CDR3 is built from 17 residues. CDR3 in amino acids: CASSLFGPRQGVNEQYF. CDR3 in DNA: TGTGCCAGCAGCTTATTTGGTCCTCGGCAGGGTGTCAACGAGCAGTACTTC.

V usage is TRBV12-5 and J usage is TRBJ1-2; D might be TRBD1 (6 bases). This CDR3 is built from 15 residues. Germline values: CDR1 LGHNT, CDR2 FRNRAP. The V end lost 1 base, the J end lost 3 bases, and 12 bases lay between the germline ends. The CDR3 region has the DNA TGTGCTAGTGGTTTGGATAAAGGGGGTTACTATGGCTACACCTTC. This encodes CASGLDKGGYYGYTF.

The chain combines TRBV12-3 or TRBV12-4 with TRBJ1-4; D remains ambiguous. With 5 bases removed from V and 6 bases from J, the gap between germline ends came to 10 bases. CDR3 length: 13 amino acids. Here the CDR3 DNA reads TGTGCCAGCAGTCTAATGGAGGATGAAAAACTGTTTTTT. Its protein product is CASSLMEDEKLFF.

To note about this clonotype: This may stem from a read error, because a much larger clone lies one nucleotide away. V gene TRBV18 combines with J gene TRBJ2-5; D uncertain. The V and J ends lost 0 bases and 5 bases respectively, with 10 bases between them. The V gene's germline CDR1 is KGHSH and CDR2 LQKENI. The CDR3 loop spans 14 amino acids. CDR3 coding DNA: TGTGCCAGCTCACCACCGGGCAGGCGCGAGACCCAGTACTTC. It codes for CASSPPGRRETQYF.

Ten or more counts support this clonotype. The V and J genes are TRBV6-1 and TRBJ1-5; the D gene is possibly TRBD1 (5 bases). The germline gives CDR1 MNHNS, CDR2 SASEGT. V lost 6 bases and J lost 4, with 10 bases in between. This CDR3 contains 13 residues. Written as DNA, the CDR3 is TGTGCCAGCAGGTACAGGTTGAATCAGCCCCAGCATTTT. It specifies CASRYRLNQPQHF.

The chain links TRBV5-1 to TRBJ2-7; 7 nucleotides match TRBD2. Germline loops: CDR1 SGHRS, CDR2 YFSETQ. This CDR3 is 14 amino acids long. V was pared by 0 bases and J by 3 bases, with 3 bases of the junction left unmatched. This chain's CDR3 is CASSLASGGYEQYF. DNA for the CDR3: TGCGCCAGCAGCTTGGCTAGCGGAGGCTACGAGCAGTACTTC.